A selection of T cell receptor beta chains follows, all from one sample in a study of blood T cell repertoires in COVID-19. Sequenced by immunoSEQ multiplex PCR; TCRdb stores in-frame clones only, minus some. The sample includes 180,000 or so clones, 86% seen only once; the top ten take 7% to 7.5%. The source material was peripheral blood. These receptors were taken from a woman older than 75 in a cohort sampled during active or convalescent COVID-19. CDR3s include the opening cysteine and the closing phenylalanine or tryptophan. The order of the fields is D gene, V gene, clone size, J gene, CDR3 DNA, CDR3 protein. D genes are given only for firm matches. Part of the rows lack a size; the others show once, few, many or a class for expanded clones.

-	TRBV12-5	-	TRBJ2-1	TGTGCTAGTGGCCCCAACAATGAGCAGTTCTTC	CASGPNNEQFF
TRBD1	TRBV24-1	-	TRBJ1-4	TGTGCCACCAGTGACAATACAGGGGGCAGTAATGAAAAACTGTTTTTT	CATSDNTGGSNEKLFF
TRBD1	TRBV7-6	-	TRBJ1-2	TGTGCCAGCAGCCCCGGACAGGGAGGAAACTATGGCTACACCTTC	CASSPGQGGNYGYTF
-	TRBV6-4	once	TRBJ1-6	TGTGCCAGCAGTGCCGGGACACCTAATTCACCCCTCCACTTT	CASSAGTPNSPLHF
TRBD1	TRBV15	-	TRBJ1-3	TGTGCCACCAGCCTTAGGGACAGGGCATTCTCTGGAAACACCATATATTTT	CATSLRDRAFSGNTIYF
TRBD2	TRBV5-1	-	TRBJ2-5	TGCGCCAGCAGCTTGTCACGTCGGGAGGGCCTATCCGAGACCCAGTACTTC	CASSLSRREGLSETQYF
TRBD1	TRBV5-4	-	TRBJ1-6	TGTGCCAGCAGCCCTGGGACAGATCATAATTCACCCCTCCACTTT	CASSPGTDHNSPLHF
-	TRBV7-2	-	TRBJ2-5	TGTGCCAGCAGCTCAGGGTTTCGAGAGACCCAGTACTTC	CASSSGFRETQYF
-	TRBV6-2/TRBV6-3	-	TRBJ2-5	TGTGCCAGCAGTTACTCGTTGGGAGGACTTTTAGGGTCCCAGTACTTC	CASSYSLGGLLGSQYF
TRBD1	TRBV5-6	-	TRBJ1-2	TGTGCCAGCAGCTTCCCACAGGGGGCCCGGGGCTACACCTTC	CASSFPQGARGYTF
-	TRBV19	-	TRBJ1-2	TGTGCCAGTAGTATAGGGGGCCTCCTACTTAACTATGGCTACACCTTC	CASSIGGLLLNYGYTF
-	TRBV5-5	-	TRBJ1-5	TGTGCCAGCAGTCCCGGGTTTGGGTACAATCAGCCCCAGCATTTT	CASSPGFGYNQPQHF
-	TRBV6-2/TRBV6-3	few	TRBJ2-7	TGTGCCAGCAGCCTCTTACAGGGAAAGGGGTACGAGCAGTACTTC	CASSLLQGKGYEQYF
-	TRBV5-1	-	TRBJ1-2	TGCGCCAGCAGCCCAGACTTTGGACAGACGGCGAACTATGGCTACACCTTC	CASSPDFGQTANYGYTF
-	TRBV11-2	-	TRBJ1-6	TGTGCCAGCAGCGGCTGGGGGGGGCAATTCCTTAATTCACCCCTCCACTTT	CASSGWGGQFLNSPLHF
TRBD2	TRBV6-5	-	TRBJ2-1	TGTGCCAGCAGCGTGTCTAGCGGGAGTTACAATGAGCAGTTCTTC	CASSVSSGSYNEQFF
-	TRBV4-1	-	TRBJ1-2	TGCGCCAGCAGCCAAGAGGGCAGGGCCAGGGGCTACACCTTC	CASSQEGRARGYTF
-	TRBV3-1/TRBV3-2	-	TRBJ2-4	TGTGCCAGCAGCCAAGTTTTTGGTGGGGGGGCAAGAAACATTCAGTACTTC	CASSQVFGGGARNIQYF
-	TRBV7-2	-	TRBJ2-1	TGTGCCAGCAGCTTAGTTGGCGGAGGCTCCTACAATGAGCAGTTCTTC	CASSLVGGGSYNEQFF
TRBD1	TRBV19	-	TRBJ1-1	TGTGCCAGTAATCCCTATGACAGGGCGGGTGAAGCTTTCTTT	CASNPYDRAGEAFF
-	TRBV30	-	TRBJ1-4	TGTGCCTGGAGTTGGAGGGAATTTGATGAAAAACTGTTTTTT	CAWSWREFDEKLFF
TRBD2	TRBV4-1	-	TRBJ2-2	TGCGCCAGCAGCCACCAGCGGGAGAACACCGGGGAGCTGTTTTTT	CASSHQRENTGELFF
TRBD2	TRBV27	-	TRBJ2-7	TGTGCCAGCAGTCCGCGGACTAGCGGGGGTATATTTAGCTCCTACGAGCAGTACTTC	CASSPRTSGGIFSSYEQYF
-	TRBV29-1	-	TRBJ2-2	TGCAGCGTTCCTGGGGCAGCGAACACCGGGGAGCTGTTTTTT	CSVPGAANTGELFF
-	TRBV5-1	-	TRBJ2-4	TGCGCCAGCAGCTTGAATGCTAGGGGAGGCAAAAACATTCAGTACTTC	CASSLNARGGKNIQYF
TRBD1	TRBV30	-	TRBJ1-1	TGTGCCTGGAGGATTACAGGGGGCGCGGGAACTGAAGCTTTCTTT	CAWRITGGAGTEAFF
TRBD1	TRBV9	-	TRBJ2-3	TGTGCCAGCAGCGTAGACTACCCCGGGACAGGGATCTCCGATACGCAGTATTTT	CASSVDYPGTGISDTQYF
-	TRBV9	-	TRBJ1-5	TGTGCCAGCAGACGAGTCGATAGCAATCAGCCCCAGCATTTT	CASRRVDSNQPQHF
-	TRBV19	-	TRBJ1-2	TGTGCCAGTAGTATTGTTCAGGGCGCGGGCTACACCTTC	CASSIVQGAGYTF
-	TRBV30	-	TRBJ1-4	TGTGCCTGGAGTGTTTTCAGGGCTAATGAAAAACTGTTTTTT	CAWSVFRANEKLFF
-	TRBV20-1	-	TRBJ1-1	TGCAGTGCCAGGGGTGGGGTTGAAGCTTTCTTT	CSARGGVEAFF
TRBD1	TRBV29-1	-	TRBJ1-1	TGCAGCGTTGGACAGGGGACGACTTTTGGAGCTTTCTTT	CSVGQGTTFGAFF
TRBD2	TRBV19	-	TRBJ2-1	TGTGCCAGTAGTGCTAGCGGGGGCCACAATGAGCAGTTCTTC	CASSASGGHNEQFF
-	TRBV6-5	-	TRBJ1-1	TGTGCCAGCAGTTACTCGAGAGTCCGGGGGGACACTGAAGCTTTCTTT	CASSYSRVRGDTEAFF
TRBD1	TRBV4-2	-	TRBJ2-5	TGTGCCAGCAGCCCAGATGGGACAGGGGCAGAGACCCAGTACTTC	CASSPDGTGAETQYF
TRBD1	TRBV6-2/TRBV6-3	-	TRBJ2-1	TGTGCCAGCAGTTCGTATAAGGGGACAGGGCACAATGAGCAGTTCTTC	CASSSYKGTGHNEQFF
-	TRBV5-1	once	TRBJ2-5	TGCGCCAGCAGCTTGCGCAGTGACCAAGAGACCCAGTACTTC	CASSLRSDQETQYF
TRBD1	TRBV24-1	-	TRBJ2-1	TGTGCCACCAGTGAACCTAACAGGGGGCAGAATGAGCAGTTCTTC	CATSEPNRGQNEQFF
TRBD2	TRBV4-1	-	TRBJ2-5	TGCGCCAGCAGCCAACGAAGGACTAGCGGGGGGCCTGGTGGGACCCAGTACTTC	CASSQRRTSGGPGGTQYF
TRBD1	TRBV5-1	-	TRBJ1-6	TGCGCCAGCAGCCTAAAGGGGGGACAGGGGGATTCACCCCTCCACTTT	CASSLKGGQGDSPLHF
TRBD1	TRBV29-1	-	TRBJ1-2	TGCAGCGGTACGGGACAGGGGGGCGGCTACACCTTC	CSGTGQGGGYTF
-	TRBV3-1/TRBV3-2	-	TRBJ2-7	TGTGCCAGCAGCCAAAGGGGCTACAGGGACGAGCAGTACTTC	CASSQRGYRDEQYF
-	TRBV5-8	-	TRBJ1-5	TGTGCCAGCACCTCTAATCAGCCCCAGCATTTT	CASTSNQPQHF
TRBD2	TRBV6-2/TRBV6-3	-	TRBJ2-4	TGTGCCAGCAGCCCTAATAGCGGGAGTAACGCCAAAAACATTCAGTACTTC	CASSPNSGSNAKNIQYF
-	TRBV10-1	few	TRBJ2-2	TGCGCCAGCAGTAAGGGGGAGAACACCGGGGAGCTGTTTTTT	CASSKGENTGELFF
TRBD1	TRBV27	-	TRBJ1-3	TGTGCCAGCAGTTTCTTGGGGACAGGGTTCTCTGGAAACACCATATATTTT	CASSFLGTGFSGNTIYF
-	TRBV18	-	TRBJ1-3	TGTGCCAGCTCACCTCTCCCCCGTGAGTCGGGAAACACCATATATTTT	CASSPLPRESGNTIYF
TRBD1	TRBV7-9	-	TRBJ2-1	TGTGCCAGCAGCCCACAACAGGGGGCGAATGAGCAGTTCTTC	CASSPQQGANEQFF
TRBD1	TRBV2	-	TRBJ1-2	TGTGCCAGCAGTGCACAGGGGCTTAACTATGGCTACACCTTC	CASSAQGLNYGYTF
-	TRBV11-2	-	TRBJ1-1	TGTGCCAGCAGCTTAGATTGGGCGATGGAAGCTTTCTTT	CASSLDWAMEAFF
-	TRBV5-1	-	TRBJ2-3	TGCGCCAGCAGCCCTGGGCCAACAGATACGCAGTATTTT	CASSPGPTDTQYF